The 14 T cell receptor beta chains given below trace back to one sample, sequenced in a study of cytomegalovirus exposure and HLA in healthy donors. A multiplex PCR was run with 60 Vbeta primers and 13 Jbeta primers. Here immunoSEQ multiplex PCR was the method, and the copy in TCRdb shows in-frame clones only, minus some. The sample data list some 110,000 clones. Input material: PBMCs. These receptor sequences come from a middle-aged man in good health and CMV-seropositive.

The V and J genes are TRBV5-1 and TRBJ2-7, with 8 bases that match TRBD2. The length of the CDR3 is 15 residues. Germline CDR1 is SGHRS and CDR2 is YFSETQ. Losses at the gene ends were 0 bases for V and 3 bases for J; bases not matched to a gene: 5. The CDR3 DNA reads TGCGCCAGCAGCTTGGAACTAGCGGTACTCTACGAGCAGTACTTC. Translation gives CASSLELAVLYEQYF.

The chain is built from TRBV2 and TRBJ2-3; D is unclear. The germline V gene has CDR1 SNHLY and CDR2 FYNNEI. The CDR3 runs to 13 residues. Trimming took 5 bases from V and 0 from J, leaving 6 bases between them. CDR3 protein: CASSRRSTDTQYF. The CDR3 region has the DNA TGTGCCAGCAGTAGGCGGAGCACAGATACGCAGTATTTT.

This chain links TRBV7-8 with TRBJ1-5; D remains unclear. CDR1 is SGHVS and CDR2 is FQNEAQ in the germline V gene. The CDR3 totals 12 residues. Trimming removed 1 base at V and 10 bases at J, with 8 bases between. Here the CDR3 reads CASSLEAGPQHF. For the CDR3, the DNA is TGTGCCAGCAGCTTAGAAGCGGGTCCCCAGCATTTT.

V gene TRBV30 combines with J gene TRBJ2-3, with a weak D call TRBD2 (7 bases). The CDR3 covers 17 residues. Looked up from germline, CDR1 is GTSNPN and CDR2 is SVGIG (reference sequence). V was trimmed by 0 bases and J by 7 bases, leaving 23 bases between them. CDR3 region: CAWSVGGASYLRNTQYF. CDR3 in DNA: TGTGCCTGGAGTGTGGGGGGGGCTAGCTACCTCCGGAATACGCAGTATTTT.

The chain carries TRBV7-2 and TRBJ2-1, with 12 bases aligning to TRBD2. Germline assignment: CDR1 SGHTA and CDR2 FQGNSA. V lost 5 bases to trimming and J lost 6 bases; unmatched junction nucleotides: 5. This CDR3 has 15 amino acids. The CDR3 DNA sequence: TGTGCCAGCAGCCCACTAGCGGGAGGTCCCAATGAGCAGTTCTTC. It specifies CASSPLAGGPNEQFF.

The V and J genes are TRBV27 and TRBJ1-2, with TRBD1 matching over 7 bases. With V trimmed by 4 bases and J by 8 bases, 7 bases remained unmatched. CDR1 is MNHEY, CDR2 SMNVEV, per germline (reference sequence). The CDR3 runs 13 residues. The CDR3, as DNA: TGTGCCAGCAGTTCCCGACAGGGAACCGGCTACACCTTC. Its translation is CASSSRQGTGYTF.

The chain combines TRBV6-5 with TRBJ1-3, with D perhaps TRBD1 (5 bases). CDR1 MNHEY and CDR2 SVGAGI come from the germline V gene. Trimming cost V 7 bases and J 2 bases, with 12 bases left between them. The length of the CDR3 is 14 residues. CDR3: CASTQGLPGNTIYF. CDR3 in DNA: TGTGCCAGCACCCAGGGTCTCCCTGGAAACACCATATATTTT.

This rearrangement joins TRBV5-1 to TRBJ2-3, with 7 positions matching TRBD2. Germline CDR1 reads SGHRS; CDR2 reads YFSETQ. The CDR3 is made up of 15 amino acids. With V trimmed by 1 base and J by 4 bases, 6 bases remained unmatched. The CDR3 loop reads CASSLTAGVADTQYF. The CDR3 DNA is TGCGCCAGCAGCTTGACGGCGGGAGTTGCAGATACGCAGTATTTT.

This sequence joins TRBV20-1 and TRBJ1-2; D not certain. This CDR3 region has 11 residues. Trimming removed 3 bases from V and 8 bases from J, with 10 bases in between. CDR1 and CDR2 from the germline V gene are DFQATT and SNEGSKA (reference sequence). In DNA form, the CDR3 reads TGCAGTGCTAGCAGGAGGGAGGGCTACACCTTC. Encoded protein: CSASRREGYTF.

The rearrangement joins TRBV7-3 to TRBJ1-2, with D hard to call. The CDR3 runs 13 residues. Germline-derived CDR1 and CDR2 are SGHTA and FQGTGA. The germline V and J ends were trimmed by 0 bases and 4 bases, with 6 bases remaining between them. The CDR3: CASSLTRGYGYTF. CDR3 bases: TGTGCCAGCAGCTTAACGCGGGGCTATGGCTACACCTTC. The full variable domain, in which reference TRBV7-3 and TRBJ1-2 provide the parts outside the CDR3, is GAGVSQTPSNKVTEKGKYVELRCDPISGHTALYWYRQSLGQGPEFLIYFQGTGAADDSGLPNDRFFAVRPEGSVSTLKIQRTERGDSAVYLCASSLTRGYGYTFGSGTRLTVV.

CDR3 sequence (DNA): TGTGCCAGCAGCTTAACGGGTTTGAAGGGGGCGCACACTGAAGCTTTCTTT. This encodes CASSLTGLKGAHTEAFF. The chain combines TRBV7-3 with TRBJ1-1, with 7 bases matching TRBD1. CDR1 is SGHTA and CDR2 is FQGTGA in the germline V gene. The V and J ends lost 0 bases and 3 bases, in that order; junction bases with no gene match: 10. CDR3 size: 17 residues.

The rearrangement uses TRBV9 and TRBJ2-5, with D possibly being TRBD1 (6 bases). With 0 bases removed from V and 4 bases from J, the gap between germline ends came to 10 bases. The CDR3 runs 14 residues. Germline loops: CDR1 SGDLS, CDR2 YYNGEE. The CDR3 sequence: CASSVGDNLETQYF. The CDR3 DNA follows: TGTGCCAGCAGCGTAGGGGACAATCTAGAGACCCAGTACTTC.

The chain joins TRBV5-1 to TRBJ2-5, with 7 bases identical to TRBD2. Germline V lookup: CDR1 SGHRS, CDR2 YFSETQ. V shed 4 bases, J shed 2 bases, and the junction held 8 bases outside the gene matches. The CDR3 loop spans 15 amino acids. CDR3 loop: CASSGLSGAQETQYF. In DNA, the CDR3 is TGCGCCAGCAGCGGTCTGAGCGGGGCTCAAGAGACCCAGTACTTC.

V gene TRBV7-3 combines with J gene TRBJ2-5, with 16 bases aligning to TRBD2. Germline V CDR1 and CDR2: SGHTA, FQGTGA. This CDR3 has 16 amino acids. V shed 5 bases and J 4 bases; nucleotides not matched to a gene: 4. CDR3 in amino acids: CASSPGTSGRGETQYF. CDR3 coding DNA: TGTGCCAGCAGCCCCGGGACTAGCGGGAGGGGAGAGACCCAGTACTTC. Drawing the rest from reference TRBV7-3 and TRBJ2-5, the complete variable domain is GAGVSQTPSNKVTEKGKYVELRCDPISGHTALYWYRQSLGQGPEFLIYFQGTGAADDSGLPNDRFFAVRPEGSVSTLKIQRTERGDSAVYLCASSPGTSGRGETQYFGPGTRLLVL.